A single sample gave rise to the 10 T cell receptor beta chains below, sequenced in a study of T-cell memory formation after mild COVID-19. TCRdb reprocessed the 5' RACE reads via MiXCR and lists one record per CDR3 protein. Here the sample spans roughly 200,000 distinct CDR3 sequences, roughly a fifth being singletons. Input material: PBMCs or a T cell subset sorted from them (not recorded which). Receptors originate from an adult woman who had mild COVID-19 (a few samples of this study predate the infection). Cell type and time point are not known.

V and J are TRBV6-2 or TRBV6-3 and TRBJ1-5; maybe TRBD1 (5 bases). Germline V gene sequence: CDR1 MNHEY, CDR2 SVGEGT. This CDR3 region has 14 residues. The V end was cut by 4 bases, the J end by 6 bases, with 13 bases between. CDR3 DNA: TGTGCCAGCAGTTGGGGGATAGGAAGTCAGCCCCAGCATTTT. Translating it yields CASSWGIGSQPQHF.

The chain recombines TRBV6-1 with TRBJ2-7; 11 nucleotides line up with TRBD2. The CDR3 length is 15 residues. V shed 4 bases, J shed 2 bases, and the junction held 4 bases outside the gene matches. The V gene's germline CDR1 is MNHNS and CDR2 SASEGT. The CDR3 reads CASSAKLAGAYEQYF. CDR3 in DNA: TGTGCCAGCAGTGCGAAACTAGCGGGGGCCTACGAGCAGTACTTC.

This clonotype was found a few times. The chain combines TRBV6-2 or TRBV6-3 with TRBJ2-1; possible D gene TRBD2, 5 bases. The ends were cut back, 4 bases at V and 1 base at J, with 14 bases in the middle. This CDR3 is built from 16 residues. CDR1 and CDR2 (germline): MNHEY, SVGEGT. The CDR3: CASSSPAVMSYNEQFF. The CDR3 DNA follows: TGTGCCAGCAGTTCTCCAGCGGTGATGTCCTACAATGAGCAGTTCTTC.

The chain recombines TRBV27 with TRBJ2-7; 7 bases align to TRBD1. Germline V gene data show CDR1 as MNHEY and CDR2 as SMNVEV (reference sequence). The CDR3 length is 15 residues. Trimming cost V 5 bases and J 2 bases; bases outside gene matches: 9. For the CDR3, the DNA is TGTGCCAGCAGTCTCAGCGGACAGGCTCCCTACGAGCAGTACTTC. Translation gives CASSLSGQAPYEQYF.

A single count supports this clonotype. This chain connects TRBV29-1 to TRBJ2-5, with D perhaps assigned TRBD1 or TRBD2 (6 bases each). CDR1 is SQVTM, CDR2 ANQGSEA, per germline. The CDR3 is 14 amino acids. DNA of the CDR3: TGCAGTTTTGGGAGTAGGGGGGTCCAAGAGACCCAGTACTTC. Its protein product is CSFGSRGVQETQYF. Combining the CDR3 with reference TRBV29-1 and TRBJ2-5 gives the whole variable domain SAVISQKPSRDICQRGTSLTIQCQVDSQVTMMFWYRQQPGQSLTLIATANQGSEATYESGFVIDKFPISRPNLTFSTLTVSNMSPEDSSIYLCSFGSRGVQETQYFGPGTRLLVL.

This clonotype was detected a few times. V usage is TRBV3-1 and J usage is TRBJ2-5, with D unresolved. The CDR3 spans 12 residues. V lost 3 bases and J lost 5, with 7 bases in between. In germline, CDR1 is LGHDT, CDR2 YNNKEL (reference sequence). As DNA, the CDR3 is TGTGCCAGCAGCCAGGGATCTGAGACCCAGTACTTC. Protein: CASSQGSETQYF.

This rearrangement joins TRBV7-9 to TRBJ2-5, with 7 bases identical to TRBD1. There are 14 residues in the CDR3. In germline, CDR1 is SEHNR, CDR2 FQNEAQ (reference sequence). The J segment lost 0 bases and the V segment lost 5 bases, leaving 3 bases of the junction unmatched. This chain's CDR3 is CASSPDRDQETQYF. As DNA, the CDR3 is TGTGCCAGCAGCCCTGACAGGGACCAAGAGACCCAGTACTTC.

This clonotype was recorded a few times. Written as DNA, the CDR3 is TGTGCCAGTCGGCCGGCGGGGGACTATGGCTACACCTTC. Amino acid sequence: CASRPAGDYGYTF. The V call is TRBV19, the J call TRBJ1-2; TRBD1 might be the D (5 bases). From germline, CDR1 is LNHDA and CDR2 SQIVND (reference sequence). The CDR3 loop spans 13 amino acids. V shed 8 bases and J shed 3 bases, with 13 bases lying between them. Drawing the rest from reference TRBV19 and TRBJ1-2, the complete variable domain is DGGITQSPKYLFRKEGQNVTLSCEQNLNHDAMYWYRQDPGQGLRLIYYSQIVNDFQKGDIAEGYSVSREKKESFPLTVTSAQKNPTAFYLCASRPAGDYGYTFGSGTRLTVV.

This clonotype was observed a handful of times. V gene TRBV15 combines with J gene TRBJ2-3; no clear D. This CDR3 is 15 amino acids long. The V end was cut by 5 bases, the J end by 4 bases, with 16 bases between. CDR1 is LNHNV, CDR2 YYDKDF, per germline (reference sequence). CDR3 sequence reads: CATSGRLSSADTQYF. CDR3 DNA: TGTGCCACCAGCGGACGACTCTCTTCGGCAGATACGCAGTATTTT.

The rearrangement links TRBV9 to TRBJ2-1; 10 positions match TRBD2. The V gene's germline CDR1 is SGDLS and CDR2 YYNGEE. The CDR3 sequence is 15 residues long. The ends lost 2 bases at V and 9 bases at J; junction bases unmatched: 8. The CDR3 DNA follows: TGTGCCAGCAGCGTGGCTAGCGGGAGTCTTGCTGAGCAGTTCTTC. Its translation: CASSVASGSLAEQFF.